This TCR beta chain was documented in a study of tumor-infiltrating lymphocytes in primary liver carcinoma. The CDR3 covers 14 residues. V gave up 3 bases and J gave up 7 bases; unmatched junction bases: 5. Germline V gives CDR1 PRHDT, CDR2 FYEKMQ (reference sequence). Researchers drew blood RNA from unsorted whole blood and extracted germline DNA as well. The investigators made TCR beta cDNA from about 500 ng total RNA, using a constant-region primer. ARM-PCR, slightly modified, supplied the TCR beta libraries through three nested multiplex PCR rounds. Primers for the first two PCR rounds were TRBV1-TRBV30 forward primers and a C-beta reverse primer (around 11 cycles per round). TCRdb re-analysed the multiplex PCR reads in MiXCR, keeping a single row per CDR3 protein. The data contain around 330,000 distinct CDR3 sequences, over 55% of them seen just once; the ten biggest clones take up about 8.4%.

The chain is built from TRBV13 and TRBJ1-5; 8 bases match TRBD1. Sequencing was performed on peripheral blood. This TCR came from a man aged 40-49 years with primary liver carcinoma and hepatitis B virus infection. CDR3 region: CASSLRTGNQPQHF. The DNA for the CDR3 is TGTGCCAGCAGCTTGCGGACAGGGAACCAGCCCCAGCATTTT.